This T cell receptor beta chain is drawn from a study of T cell responses to AZD1222 COVID-19 vaccine. Whole-study results and caveats: Donors skewed white British and female; clonal diversity was possibly underestimated. Just a handful of people given AZD1222 tested seropositive at baseline. Spike-specific TCR breadth and depth both grew after two AZD1222 doses.

The table came from immunoSEQ multiplex PCR; TCRdb's copy has only in-frame clones and leaves some out. The data show about 150,000 clones, 88% seen once. In its sample, this clone was seen a few times. The antigen remains unidentified. This CDR3 has 17 amino acids. Germline values: CDR1 LNHDA, CDR2 SQIVND (reference sequence). The V and J ends lost 10 bases and 5 bases respectively, with 28 bases between them. Sequenced material: peripheral blood, taken on day 0 of AZD1222 vaccination. This TCR was recovered from an adult in good health. This rearrangement joins TRBV19 to TRBJ2-3; the D gene is possibly TRBD2 (7 bases). CDR3 protein: CATTDQGPGGPGDTQYF. DNA for the CDR3: TGTGCCACCACAGACCAGGGACCCGGGGGGCCCGGAGATACGCAGTATTTT.